This record covers a single T cell receptor beta chain. Its antigen is still unknown. The sample comes from a study of yellow fever vaccine responses in identical twins. Whole-study findings and limits: Twins showed a vaccine T cell response that reportedly seemed partly convergent, partly personalized.

TCRdb ran MiXCR on the RT-PCR reads and lists one entry per CDR3 protein. The sample carries approximately 32,000 distinct CDR3 sequences, almost 60% recorded once. Germline V gene lookup returns CDR1 LGHNT and CDR2 FRNRAP. Trimming took 1 base from V and 6 from J, leaving 13 bases between them. The CDR3 spans 15 residues. V gene TRBV12-5 combines with J gene TRBJ2-1, with a weak D call TRBD1 (5 bases). Sequenced here: T cells from blood (PBMCs), unsorted or a sorted subset (not recorded which), sampled before or after yellow fever vaccination (not recorded which). The sequence derives from a woman aged 18-29 years who received the yellow fever vaccine. The CDR3 spells CASGLEPGKVNEQFF. The CDR3 DNA reads TGTGCTAGTGGTTTGGAGCCAGGGAAGGTCAATGAGCAGTTCTTC.